This TCR beta chain derives from a study of T-cell memory formation after mild COVID-19. Whole-study findings and limits: Mainly in CM and EM were contracting CD4+ clones; CD8+ were in EMRA. Contracting clones from day 15 to 85 showed balanced CD4/CD8; later expanders favored CD4+.

Germline loops: CDR1 SQVTM, CDR2 ANQGSEA. The ends were cut back, 2 bases at V and 2 bases at J, with 10 bases in the middle. The CDR3 is 15 residues long. TCRdb recomputed calls from the 5' RACE reads with MiXCR, one row per CDR3 protein. There are about 110,000 distinct CDR3 sequences in the sample; 22% occur only once, and approximately 41% lies in the top ten. Turning to this clonotype: What it binds is not known.

The J gene is TRBJ2-6, the V gene TRBV29-1, with D hard to call. The source material was PBMCs or a T cell subset sorted from them (not recorded which). This receptor was identified in a man aged 18 to 35 who had mild COVID-19 (a few samples of this study predate the infection). Cell type and time point are not known. CDR3 sequence: CSVESWATGANVLTF. Here the CDR3 DNA reads TGCAGCGTTGAATCGTGGGCAACTGGGGCCAACGTCCTGACTTTC.